The clone carrying this T cell receptor beta chain came up a few times. Reverse transcription of roughly 0.5 to 1 ug RNA was carried out with random hexamers. An immunoSEQ multiplex PCR amplified TCR beta CDR3 over 54 Vbeta and 13 Jbeta. A single record per CDR3 protein comes from TCRdb applying MiXCR to the immunoSEQ multiplex PCR reads. The repertoire consists of about 300,000 distinct CDR3 sequences, with 80% to 90% occurring once and the leading ten covering approximately 0.11%. This sample was included in a study of CD8 T cells in Susac syndrome. Relapsing-remitting disease, either stable or active, was present in the treatment-naive patients who were the multiple sclerosis controls. In germline, CDR1 is MNHEY, CDR2 SVGAGI. This CDR3 has 13 amino acids. Trimming shortened V by 0 bases and J by 5 bases, and 7 bases separated the two germline ends.

The sequencing input was CD8+ T cells from PBMCs. This chain uses TRBV6-5 with TRBJ2-5; D is ambiguous. The clonotype was recovered from a human donor with multiple sclerosis. For the CDR3, the DNA is TGTGCCAGCAGTTACTCGCCAAGTGAGACCCAGTACTTC. Its translation: CASSYSPSETQYF.